This T cell receptor beta chain was recovered during a study of shared clonotypes between healthy human individuals. The method was immunoSEQ multiplex PCR; TCRdb's version includes in-frame clones alone and lacks a portion of them. Here the sample spans some 2,100,000 clones, 90% to 95% being singletons. CDR1 MNHNS and CDR2 SASEGT come from the germline V gene. Trimming took 5 bases from V and 8 from J; bases not matched to a gene: 10. The CDR3 covers 15 residues. Cells designated naive CD8 were CD45RO-negative and were positively selected for CCR7, with terminally differentiated effector memory CD45RA+ cells excluded.

The source is a man aged 18 to 29 in good health. Some clones in this sample may be carry-over from other donors' samples. The genes are TRBV6-1 and TRBJ2-1; 9 bases map to TRBD2. The sequenced material came from naive CD8+ T cells from PBMCs. DNA for the CDR3: TGTGCCAGCAGTCCTAGACCAACTAGCGGGTATGAGCAGTTCTTC. Translation: CASSPRPTSGYEQFF.